This T cell receptor beta chain was recovered during a study of Ad26.COV2.S vaccination and SARS-CoV-2 variants. V gave up 0 bases and J gave up 2 bases, with 9 bases separating them. Germline CDR1 is SGHRS and CDR2 is YFSETQ. The CDR3 totals 14 residues. This sample's treatment: some 19 received Ad26.COV2.S at low or high dose, single or two shots; 5 received placebo; per-sample allocation not given. Following the first vaccine or placebo injection, samples were taken on day 63. TCRdb's copy holds only in-frame clones and misses some; the assay was immunoSEQ multiplex PCR. The sample carries about 680,000 clones, around 90% recorded once.

Source: peripheral blood, taken in a trial of Ad26.COV2.S vaccine versus placebo. The TCR was taken from a person aged 18-65 years who received the Ad26.COV2.S COVID-19 vaccine or a placebo. V gene TRBV5-1 combines with J gene TRBJ2-7; D might be TRBD1 (6 bases). CDR3 DNA: TGCGCCAGCAGCTTGGACAGGGTTACCTACGAGCAGTACTTC. Translated, it gives CASSLDRVTYEQYF.